The rows below give T cell receptor beta chains drawn from one sample of a study of cytomegalovirus exposure and HLA in healthy donors. Generated by immunoSEQ multiplex PCR, the TCRdb table keeps only in-frame clones and is missing some. The sample carries roughly 190,000 clones, approximately 82% recorded once. The sequenced sample was PBMCs. These receptor sequences come from a woman under 30 in good health and CMV-seronegative. Both conserved end residues are part of each CDR3. The D gene is left open where the match is weak. Only some rows state a clone size, as once, few, many or a class for expanded clones.

CDR3 protein	CDR3 DNA	V gene	D gene	clone size	J gene
CASNLGGFSGNTIYF	TGTGCCAGCAATTTAGGGGGGTTCTCTGGAAACACCATATATTTT	TRBV28	NA	once	TRBJ1-3
CASSLGGREAYGYTF	TGTGCCAGCAGCTTGGGGGGCAGGGAGGCCTATGGCTACACCTTC	TRBV5-4	NA	NA	TRBJ1-2
CASSSGGGGRETQYF	TGTGCCAGCAGTTCAGGGGGAGGCGGGCGGGAGACCCAGTACTTC	TRBV28	NA	NA	TRBJ2-5
CASTDPRGGNQPQHF	TGTGCCAGCACCGACCCCCGGGGTGGCAATCAGCCCCAGCATTTT	TRBV28	NA	NA	TRBJ1-5
CASSQALAGFSEQFF	TGCGCCAGCAGCCAAGCTCTAGCGGGATTCAGTGAGCAGTTCTTC	TRBV4-1	TRBD2	NA	TRBJ2-1
CASSLGGHPRGQPQHF	TGTGCCAGCAGCTTAGGGGGGCACCCTCGGGGTCAGCCCCAGCATTTT	TRBV11-2	NA	NA	TRBJ1-5
CASSGGRGIQETQYF	TGCGCCAGCAGCGGGGGGAGGGGGATCCAAGAGACCCAGTACTTC	TRBV5-1	NA	NA	TRBJ2-5
CASRGQANTEAFF	TGTGCCAGCAGGGGACAGGCGAACACTGAAGCTTTCTTT	TRBV25-1	TRBD1	few	TRBJ1-1
CATSRDFNSYEQYF	TGTGCCACCAGCAGAGATTTTAATTCCTACGAGCAGTACTTC	TRBV15	NA	NA	TRBJ2-7
CASSLVAGPRDEQFF	TGTGCCAGCAGTTTAGTGGCAGGGCCCCGCGATGAGCAGTTCTTC	TRBV28	NA	NA	TRBJ2-1
CASSLFSGTSTDTQYF	TGCGCCAGCAGCTTATTTAGCGGGACTAGCACAGATACGCAGTATTTT	TRBV5-1	TRBD2	NA	TRBJ2-3
CASSIRQGKTEAFF	TGTGCCAGTAGTATACGACAGGGGAAGACTGAAGCTTTCTTT	TRBV19	TRBD1	NA	TRBJ1-1
CASSSLRGQQFF	TGTGCCAGCAGCTCTTTACGGGGTCAGCAGTTCTTC	TRBV11-3	NA	NA	TRBJ2-1
CASSFGQLEAFF	TGTGCCAGCAGTTTCGGACAGCTTGAAGCTTTCTTT	TRBV28	NA	NA	TRBJ1-1
CASSDDSDTQYF	TGTGCCAGCTCAGATGATTCAGATACGCAGTATTTT	TRBV7-9	NA	once	TRBJ2-3
CASSRTGIYEAFF	TGTGCCAGCAGCCGGACAGGGATCTATGAAGCTTTCTTT	TRBV14	TRBD1	NA	TRBJ1-1
CASSQGSAGNQPQHF	TGTGCCAGCAGTCAGGGGTCGGCGGGCAATCAGCCCCAGCATTTT	TRBV28	NA	few	TRBJ1-5
CASTIDRVAGNTIYF	TGCGCCAGCACCATAGACAGGGTCGCTGGAAACACCATATATTTT	TRBV5-1	TRBD1	NA	TRBJ1-3
CASSLPRIDSESSYNEQFF	TGCGCCAGCAGCTTGCCCCGGATTGATAGCGAGAGCTCCTACAATGAGCAGTTCTTC	TRBV5-1	NA	NA	TRBJ2-1
CASSGTPGSEAFF	TGTGCCAGCTCCGGAACCCCAGGGTCTGAAGCTTTCTTT	TRBV6-5	NA	few	TRBJ1-1
CASSRERGPYEQYF	TGTGCCAGCAGCCGAGAAAGGGGGCCCTACGAGCAGTACTTC	TRBV7-2	TRBD1	NA	TRBJ2-7
CASSLGLQETQYF	TGTGCCAGCAGCTTAGGACTTCAAGAGACCCAGTACTTC	TRBV7-9	NA	NA	TRBJ2-5